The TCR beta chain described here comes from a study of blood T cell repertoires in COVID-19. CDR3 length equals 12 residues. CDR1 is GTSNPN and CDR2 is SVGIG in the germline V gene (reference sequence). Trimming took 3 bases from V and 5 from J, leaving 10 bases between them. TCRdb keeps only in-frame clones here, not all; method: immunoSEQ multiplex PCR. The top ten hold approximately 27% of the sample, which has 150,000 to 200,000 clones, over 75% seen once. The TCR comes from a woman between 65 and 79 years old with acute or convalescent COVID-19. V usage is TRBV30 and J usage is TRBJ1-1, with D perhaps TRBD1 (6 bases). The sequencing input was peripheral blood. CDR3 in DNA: TGTGCCTGGAGGAGGGGGGGGACTGAAGCTTTCTTT. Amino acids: CAWRRGGTEAFF. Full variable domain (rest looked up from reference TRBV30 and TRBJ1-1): SQTIHQWPATLVQPVGSPLSLECTVEGTSNPNLYWYRQAAGRGLQLLFYSVGIGQISSEVPQNLSASRPQDRQFILSSKKLLLSDSGFYLCAWRRGGTEAFFGQGTRLTVV.